This T cell receptor beta chain was retrieved from a study of T cell responses to AZD1222 COVID-19 vaccine. The analysis combined second doses at about 4 or about 12 weeks. Deletions cut 3 bases from V and 0 bases from J, with 7 bases between. The germline V gene has CDR1 SQVTM and CDR2 ANQGSEA. CDR3 length: 13 residues. Sequencing used immunoSEQ multiplex PCR; TCRdb keeps in-frame clones, though not all of them. The sample holds some 150,000 clones, roughly nine tenths seen once. This chain links TRBV29-1 with TRBJ2-3; D gene uncertain. Sequenced material: peripheral blood, taken 28 days after the second AZD1222 dose. The sequence was collected from an adult who received the AZD1222 COVID-19 vaccine. The CDR3: CSVDPASTDTQYF. The CDR3 nucleotides are TGCAGCGTTGATCCGGCTAGCACAGATACGCAGTATTTT.